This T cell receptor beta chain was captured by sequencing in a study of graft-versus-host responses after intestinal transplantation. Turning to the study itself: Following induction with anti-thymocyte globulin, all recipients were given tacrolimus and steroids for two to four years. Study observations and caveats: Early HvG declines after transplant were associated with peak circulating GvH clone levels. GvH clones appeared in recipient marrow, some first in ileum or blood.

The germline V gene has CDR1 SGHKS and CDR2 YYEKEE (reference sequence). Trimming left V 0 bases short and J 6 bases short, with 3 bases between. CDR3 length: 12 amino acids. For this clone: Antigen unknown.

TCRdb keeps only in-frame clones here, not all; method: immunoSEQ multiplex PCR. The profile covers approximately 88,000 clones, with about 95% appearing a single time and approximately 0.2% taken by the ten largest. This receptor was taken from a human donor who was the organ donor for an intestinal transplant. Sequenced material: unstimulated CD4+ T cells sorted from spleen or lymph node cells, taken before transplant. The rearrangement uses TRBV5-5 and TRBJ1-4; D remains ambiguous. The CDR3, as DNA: TGTGCCAGCAGCTTGGTTGATGAAAAACTGTTTTTT. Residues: CASSLVDEKLFF.